This entry concerns a single TCR beta chain. Its target is unknown. Measured with immunoSEQ multiplex PCR; TCRdb has only the in-frame clones, and not every one. In the table there are around 100,000 clones, around 94% of which are singletons. This sample was taken from a study of graft-versus-host responses after intestinal transplantation. Whole-study context: The whole recipient group had anti-thymocyte globulin induction followed by tacrolimus and steroids for roughly three years.

Study-level points and caveats: There was an association between peak levels of circulating GvH clones and early post-transplant HvG declines. GvH clonotypes were identified within recipient marrow, with a subset emerging first in ileum or blood. Some patients had graft-donor T cell macrochimerism, and their allografts showed high graft-versus-host to host-versus-graft clonal ratios.

The starting material was unstimulated CD4+ T cells sorted from spleen or lymph node cells, obtained before transplant. This clonotype originated in a human donor who was the organ donor for an intestinal transplant.

The CDR3 region has the DNA TGCGCCAGCAGCAGAGGATCGGGATCTGGAAACACCATATATTTT. Translated, it gives CASSRGSGSGNTIYF. The rearrangement uses TRBV5-1 and TRBJ1-3; unclear D gene. There are 15 residues in the CDR3. Germline loops: CDR1 SGHRS, CDR2 YFSETQ. V lost 4 bases to trimming and J lost 1 base, with 12 bases between them.